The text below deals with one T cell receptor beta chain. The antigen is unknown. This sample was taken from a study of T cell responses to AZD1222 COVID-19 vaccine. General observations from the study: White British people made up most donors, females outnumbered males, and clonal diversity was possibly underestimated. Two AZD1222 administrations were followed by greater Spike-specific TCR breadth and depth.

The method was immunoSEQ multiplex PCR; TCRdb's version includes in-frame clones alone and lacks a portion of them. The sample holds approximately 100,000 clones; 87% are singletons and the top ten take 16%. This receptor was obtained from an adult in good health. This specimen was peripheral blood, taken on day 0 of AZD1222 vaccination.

The CDR3 reads CASSFTGMRTGELFF. The CDR3 coding sequence is TGCGCCAGCAGCTTCACAGGGATGCGAACCGGGGAGCTGTTTTTT. The chain recombines TRBV5-1 with TRBJ2-2, with D tentatively TRBD1 (6 bases). V was shortened by 2 bases and J by 5 bases, with 13 bases between the two germline ends. CDR1 is SGHRS, CDR2 YFSETQ, per germline. This CDR3 is 15 amino acids long.